The sample holds a few counts of the clone carrying this T cell receptor beta chain. Its target is not known. This record belongs to a study of blood T cells in healthy people across ages. They isolated at least 6 million PBMCs from each sample. The CDR3 is made up of 14 amino acids. V trimming: 1 base; J trimming: 11 bases; junction bases outside the gene matches: 11. Germline V gene sequence: CDR1 DFQATT, CDR2 SNEGSKA (reference sequence). Primers used in a second PCR of about 7 to 11 cycles were a sample-barcoded 5' primer and a J-beta primer mix. MiXCR was run by TCRdb on the 5' RACE reads, yielding one entry per CDR3 protein. The data show about 680,000 distinct CDR3 sequences, 45% to 50% seen once. Whole-study findings and limits: PBMC samples, being unsorted, prevented any conclusive comparison of naive and antigen-experienced cells. TCR beta diversity was tightly associated with the proportion of naive T cells. The diversity estimates, figures obtained from one million T cells, were considered underestimates.

Input material: blood. The chain employs TRBV20-1 and TRBJ2-5, with TRBD2 identical over 9 bases. The origin of this receptor is a woman aged 60 to 75 in good health. Written as DNA, the CDR3 is TGCAGTGCTAGAGGGGGACTAGCCACCTCGTTACAGTACTTC. Translating gives CSARGGLATSLQYF.